The rows below give T cell receptor beta chains drawn from one sample of a study of shared clonotypes between healthy human individuals. The protocol was immunoSEQ multiplex PCR, while the TCRdb copy is restricted to in-frame clones and leaves out a portion. Of roughly 2,000,000 clones in the sample, 93% were seen once. Sequenced material: naive CD8+ T cells from PBMCs. Receptors originate from a man aged 18-30 years in good health. Some clones in this sample may be carry-over from other donors' samples. Both conserved end residues are part of each CDR3. The D gene is left open where the match is weak. Clone size is given for some rows only: seen once, a few or many times, or a class if the clone is expanded.

size: .
D: TRBD2
V: TRBV5-1
J: TRBJ2-7
CDR3: CASSLILAGEEYEQYF
DNA: TGCGCCAGCAGCTTGATCTTAGCGGGAGAGGAATACGAGCAGTACTTC

size: .
D: .
V: TRBV9
J: TRBJ2-1
CDR3: CASSVVAGFTYNEQFF
DNA: TGTGCCAGCAGCGTAGTGGCGGGATTCACCTACAATGAGCAGTTCTTC

size: .
D: .
V: TRBV6-1
J: TRBJ1-5
CDR3: CASSVKDRGRVQPQHF
DNA: TGTGCCAGCAGTGTGAAGGATAGAGGACGGGTTCAGCCCCAGCATTTT

size: .
D: .
V: TRBV7-9
J: TRBJ2-5
CDR3: CASSLGDGQETQYF
DNA: TGTGCCAGCAGTCTTGGGGACGGCCAAGAGACCCAGTACTTC

size: .
D: .
V: TRBV28
J: TRBJ1-2
CDR3: CATLFNLRGLAWKGYTF
DNA: TGTGCCACCCTCTTCAACCTTCGGGGGTTAGCTTGGAAGGGCTACACCTTC

size: .
D: .
V: TRBV13
J: TRBJ1-3
CDR3: CASSLGLGDTIYF
DNA: TGTGCCAGCAGCTTAGGCCTGGGTGACACCATATATTTT

size: .
D: .
V: TRBV10-1
J: TRBJ1-1
CDR3: CASSQFENTEAFF
DNA: TGCGCCAGCAGTCAATTCGAGAACACTGAAGCTTTCTTT

size: .
D: .
V: TRBV7-9
J: TRBJ1-3
CDR3: CASSLGGPGNTIYF
DNA: TGTGCCAGCAGCTTAGGCGGGCCTGGAAACACCATATATTTT

size: .
D: .
V: TRBV29-1
J: TRBJ1-2
CDR3: CSVEQTLLGGYGYTF
DNA: TGCAGCGTTGAACAAACACTCCTGGGTGGCTATGGCTACACCTTC

size: once
D: .
V: TRBV5-1
J: TRBJ2-3
CDR3: CASSPFQFSTDTQYF
DNA: TGCGCCAGCAGCCCCTTTCAGTTTAGCACAGATACGCAGTATTTT

size: few
D: .
V: TRBV7-2
J: TRBJ1-1
CDR3: CASSYPLGRLATEAFF
DNA: TGTGCCAGCAGTTATCCCCTTGGGCGGTTGGCCACTGAAGCTTTCTTT

size: .
D: TRBD1
V: TRBV19
J: TRBJ2-7
CDR3: CASSWTGGSYEQYF
DNA: TGTGCCAGTAGTTGGACAGGGGGCTCGTACGAGCAGTACTTC

size: .
D: .
V: TRBV27
J: TRBJ2-7
CDR3: CASSFKGSHEQYF
DNA: TGTGCCAGCAGTTTTAAGGGGTCCCACGAGCAGTACTTC

size: .
D: TRBD1
V: TRBV6-1
J: TRBJ1-5
CDR3: CASSNGQGLNQPQHF
DNA: TGTGCCAGCAGTAACGGACAGGGCCTCAATCAGCCCCAGCATTTT

size: .
D: .
V: TRBV29-1
J: TRBJ2-7
CDR3: CGVRATYEQYF
DNA: TGCGGGGTTAGGGCGACCTACGAGCAGTACTTC

size: .
D: .
V: TRBV9
J: TRBJ1-1
CDR3: CASSAGRKNTEAFF
DNA: TGTGCCAGCAGCGCAGGAAGGAAGAACACTGAAGCTTTCTTT

size: .
D: .
V: TRBV13
J: TRBJ2-4
CDR3: CASSPGPLVAKNIQYF
DNA: TGTGCCAGCAGCCCCGGCCCCCTAGTTGCCAAAAACATTCAGTACTTC

size: few
D: .
V: TRBV7-6
J: TRBJ1-5
CDR3: CASSPGYAQPQHF
DNA: TGTGCCAGCAGCCCTGGTTACGCACAGCCCCAGCATTTT

size: once
D: TRBD1
V: TRBV18
J: TRBJ1-4
CDR3: CASSPDRGNEKLFF
DNA: TGTGCCAGCTCACCAGACAGGGGTAATGAAAAACTGTTTTTT

size: .
D: .
V: TRBV5-8
J: TRBJ1-5
CDR3: CASSFRVGNQPQHF
DNA: TGTGCCAGCAGCTTCAGGGTTGGCAATCAGCCCCAGCATTTT

size: .
D: TRBD1
V: TRBV28
J: TRBJ2-7
CDR3: CASSFYGTAIYEQYF
DNA: TGTGCCAGCAGTTTTTACGGGACAGCGATCTACGAGCAGTACTTC

size: .
D: TRBD2
V: TRBV27
J: TRBJ2-3
CDR3: CASSLLAGGDTQYF
DNA: TGTGCCAGCAGTCTACTAGCGGGAGGAGATACGCAGTATTTT

size: .
D: .
V: TRBV27
J: TRBJ2-1
CDR3: CASSADNNGINEQFF
DNA: TGTGCCAGCAGTGCCGACAACAATGGGATTAATGAGCAGTTCTTC

size: once
D: .
V: TRBV27
J: TRBJ2-6
CDR3: CASRGGSHSGANVLTF
DNA: TGTGCCAGCAGGGGGGGCTCCCACTCTGGGGCCAACGTCCTGACTTTC

size: .
D: .
V: TRBV29-1
J: TRBJ1-1
CDR3: CSVEPFTEAFF
DNA: TGCAGCGTTGAGCCGTTCACTGAAGCTTTCTTT

size: .
D: .
V: TRBV9
J: TRBJ2-1
CDR3: CASSVDGSKANEQFF
DNA: TGTGCCAGCAGCGTAGATGGTAGTAAAGCCAATGAGCAGTTCTTC

size: .
D: .
V: TRBV7-9
J: TRBJ1-3
CDR3: CASILPDRLTNTIYF
DNA: TGTGCCAGCATCTTACCTGACAGGTTGACAAACACCATATATTTT

size: .
D: TRBD1
V: TRBV5-1
J: TRBJ1-1
CDR3: CASSFLGTGGEWAFF
DNA: TGCGCCAGCAGCTTTCTCGGGACAGGGGGCGAGTGGGCTTTCTTT

size: .
D: .
V: TRBV18
J: TRBJ2-1
CDR3: CASHHRTQYNEQFF
DNA: TGTGCCAGCCATCACCGGACTCAATACAATGAGCAGTTCTTC

size: .
D: .
V: TRBV11-2
J: TRBJ2-3
CDR3: CASSSRATDTQYF
DNA: TGTGCCAGCAGCTCCCGGGCCACAGATACGCAGTATTTT

size: .
D: .
V: TRBV9
J: TRBJ1-2
CDR3: CASSVGSVSDGYTF
DNA: TGTGCCAGCAGCGTAGGGTCAGTCTCGGATGGCTACACCTTC

size: .
D: TRBD1
V: TRBV11-2
J: TRBJ2-4
CDR3: CASSPGTGGVKNIQYF
DNA: TGTGCCAGCAGCCCCGGGACAGGGGGGGTCAAAAACATTCAGTACTTC

size: once
D: .
V: TRBV6-1
J: TRBJ1-2
CDR3: CASSEVPGAVNYGYTF
DNA: TGTGCCAGCAGTGAAGTTCCAGGGGCGGTTAACTATGGCTACACCTTC

size: .
D: .
V: TRBV29-1
J: TRBJ2-7
CDR3: CTVRRGGEQYF
DNA: TGCACCGTTCGTAGGGGTGGGGAGCAGTACTTC

size: once
D: .
V: TRBV4-1
J: TRBJ2-1
CDR3: CASSQDGRAAEQFF
DNA: TGCGCCAGCAGCCAAGATGGCAGGGCAGCTGAGCAGTTCTTC